This T cell receptor (beta chain) was sequenced for a study of T-cell memory formation after mild COVID-19. Study-wide context: TCR clustering was largely donor specific. Study-level results: The appearance of some responding clones in pre-infection memory suggested that cross-reactive memory joined. CD4/CD8 balance characterized clones contracting day 15 to 85, and CD4+ skew characterized later expanders.

At least ten counts were recorded for this clonotype. Its antigen is as yet unknown. One entry per CDR3 protein results from TCRdb running MiXCR on the 5' RACE reads. The table records hundreds of thousands of distinct CDR3 sequences, approximately 23% of them present only once. Germline assignment: CDR1 MGHRA and CDR2 YSYEKL. The V end was cut by 3 bases, the J end by 4 bases, with 10 bases between. The CDR3 contains 13 residues. V is TRBV4-1 and J is TRBJ2-7; D tentatively fits TRBD1 or TRBD2 (5 bases each). The source is an adult woman who had mild COVID-19 (a few samples of this study predate the infection). Cell type and time point are not known. Sequencing was done on a sample of PBMCs or a T cell subset sorted from them (not recorded which). In DNA form, the CDR3 reads TGCGCCAGCAGCCACGGGGCGAGATACGAGCAGTACTTC. Translating it yields CASSHGARYEQYF.